This T cell receptor beta chain is drawn from a study of cytotoxic CD8 clonotypes in ibrutinib-treated CLL. Using immunoSEQ multiplex PCR, the repertoire was profiled, and TCRdb retains in-frame clones only, with some absent. The sample lists about 140,000 clones, 80% seen once, with 7.5% to 8% in the top ten. The germline gives CDR1 LNHDA, CDR2 SQIVND (reference sequence). Trimming shortened V by 4 bases and J by 6 bases, and 12 bases separated the two germline ends. The CDR3 has 14 amino acids. This material consisted of PBMCs, taken after 36 months of ibrutinib treatment. The rearrangement joins TRBV19 to TRBJ1-4, with a tentative D call TRBD1 (5 bases). This TCR came from a human donor with chronic lymphocytic leukemia. The CDR3 sequence is CASSTGPTHEKLFF. DNA of the CDR3: TGTGCCAGTAGTACGGGACCAACCCATGAAAAACTGTTTTTT.